This is a list of T cell receptor beta chains from one sample in a study of Graves' ophthalmopathy and Graves' hyperthyroidism. TCRdb recomputed calls from the multiplex PCR reads with MiXCR, one row per CDR3 protein. The sample shows almost 750,000 distinct CDR3 sequences, roughly 41% of them seen only once. The sample was peripheral blood. Receptor source: an adult man with Graves' ophthalmopathy. The CDR3 runs from the conserved cysteine through the conserved F or W. A D gene is named only where the DNA matches it firmly. Clone size appears in some rows only: once, few, many, or a class for an expanded clone.

V,size,J,length,D,DNA,CDR3
TRBV9,many,TRBJ2-7,14,TRBD2,TGTGCCAGCAGCGTAAAGGGAGGGCCCTACGAGCAGTACTTC,CASSVKGGPYEQYF
TRBV7-2,NA,TRBJ1-4,15,NA,TGTGCCAGCAGCGCGTATGGGACAACTAATGAAAAACTGTTTTTT,CASSAYGTTNEKLFF
TRBV20-1,once,TRBJ1-2,12,NA,TGCAGTGCTAGATCCCCACGCGGGGGGTACACCTTC,CSARSPRGGYTF
TRBV19,NA,TRBJ1-1,14,NA,TGTGCCAGTAGTTCTCAGTTCATGAACACTGAAGCTTTCTTT,CASSSQFMNTEAFF
TRBV7-2,NA,TRBJ2-7,14,NA,TGTGCCAGCAGACAAGGCAGGGCATCGTACGAGCAGTACTTC,CASRQGRASYEQYF
TRBV7-9,NA,TRBJ1-4,14,TRBD1,TGTGCCAGCAGCTTACGTACAGGGGAAGAAAAACTGTTTTTT,CASSLRTGEEKLFF
TRBV25-1,NA,TRBJ2-5,14,TRBD1,TGTGCCAGCAGTTTAATGACAGGGCTAGAGACCCAGTACTTC,CASSLMTGLETQYF
TRBV2,NA,TRBJ2-6,13,NA,TGTGCCAGCACCCCGAGGGGGGCCAACGTCCTGACTTTC,CASTPRGANVLTF
TRBV15,many,TRBJ1-6,13,NA,TGTGCCACCAGCGTAAGAGACAGTTCACCCCTCCACTTT,CATSVRDSSPLHF
TRBV7-2,once,TRBJ2-7,15,TRBD1,TGTGCCAGCAGCTTAGGGACAGGGGGAGTTTACGAGCAGTACTTC,CASSLGTGGVYEQYF
TRBV20-1,NA,TRBJ1-5,14,NA,TGCAGTGCTAAACGTGAATTACAGAGTCAGCCCCAGCATTTT,CSAKRELQSQPQHF
TRBV15,many,TRBJ1-2,15,NA,TGTGCCACCAGCAGAGTGGCAGAGGCTAACTATGGCTACACCTTC,CATSRVAEANYGYTF
TRBV11-2,NA,TRBJ2-5,13,NA,TGTGCCAGCAGCTTATCGTCCATGGAGACCCAGTACTTC,CASSLSSMETQYF
TRBV29-1,NA,TRBJ1-4,13,NA,TGCAGCTCCCAGGCAGGGTATCTTGAAAAACTGTTTTTT,CSSQAGYLEKLFF
TRBV11-2,few,TRBJ2-7,17,TRBD2,TGTGCCAGCAGCCGGACGTTGTCTAGCGGGACTCCCTACGAGCAGTACTTC,CASSRTLSSGTPYEQYF
TRBV25-1,NA,TRBJ1-2,15,TRBD1,TGTGCCAGCAGTTTATCGGCAGGGGGGGGCTATGGCTACACCTTC,CASSLSAGGGYGYTF
TRBV7-2,NA,TRBJ2-5,17,TRBD2,TGTGCCAGCAGCCGTGGGGGTGCGCGGGAGACGCTTGAGACCCAGTACTTC,CASSRGGARETLETQYF
TRBV25-1,many,TRBJ2-5,15,TRBD1,TGTGCCAGCAGTGAACCTGGACAGGGTTTGGAGACCCAGTACTTC,CASSEPGQGLETQYF
TRBV6-6,NA,TRBJ1-6,16,NA,TGTGCCAGCAGTTACTCGCAGGGCTCCTATAATTCACCCCTCCACTTT,CASSYSQGSYNSPLHF
TRBV19,NA,TRBJ2-5,15,TRBD2,TGTGCCAGTAGTAAGGGACTAGCGGGAGGTGAGACCCAGTACTTC,CASSKGLAGGETQYF
TRBV10-1,many,TRBJ1-1,14,NA,TGCGCCAGCAGTGAGTATCGGGGAGGGACTGAAGCTTTCTTT,CASSEYRGGTEAFF
TRBV2,once,TRBJ1-2,13,NA,TGTGCCAGCCAAGGGACTTCCCTTTATGGCTACACCTTC,CASQGTSLYGYTF
TRBV7-9,NA,TRBJ1-2,14,NA,TGTGCCAGCAGCCCAGAACGGGGACCGGATGGCTACACCTTC,CASSPERGPDGYTF
TRBV12-3/TRBV12-4,many,TRBJ1-3,14,NA,TGTGCCAGCAGTGGAGGGGGCTCTGGAAACACCATATATTTT,CASSGGGSGNTIYF
TRBV10-2,many,TRBJ1-5,16,NA,TGCGCCAGCAGTGATTCGGCTCGCTATAGCAATCAGCCCCAGCATTTT,CASSDSARYSNQPQHF
TRBV12-3/TRBV12-4,NA,TRBJ1-3,15,TRBD1,TGTGCCAGCAGTTTAGGGGACAGACGTGGAAACACCATATATTTT,CASSLGDRRGNTIYF
TRBV19,few,TRBJ1-5,17,TRBD1,TGTGCCAGTAGTCAACCCTTCTCCGGGACAGGGAATCAGCCCCAGCATTTT,CASSQPFSGTGNQPQHF
TRBV10-3,NA,TRBJ2-7,13,TRBD2,TGTGCCAGCGCGACTAGCGGGATATACGAGCAGTACTTC,CASATSGIYEQYF
TRBV15,many,TRBJ2-6,15,NA,TGTGCCACCAGTCATCTGACCCCCGGGGCCAACGTCCTGACTTTC,CATSHLTPGANVLTF
TRBV6-2/TRBV6-3,NA,TRBJ1-1,13,TRBD1,TGTGCCAGCTCCCCGGCAGGGGGACTTGAAGCTTTCTTT,CASSPAGGLEAFF
TRBV7-8,many,TRBJ2-7,18,TRBD2,TGTGCCAGCATTATCGCTAGCGGGGGCCAAAGGAGCTCCTACGAGCAGTACTTC,CASIIASGGQRSSYEQYF
TRBV19,NA,TRBJ1-1,14,NA,TGTGCCAGTACCCTAGGGCAGGGGAACACTGAAGCTTTCTTT,CASTLGQGNTEAFF
TRBV7-2,NA,TRBJ2-6,18,TRBD2,TGTGCCAGCAGCCAGGGGACTAGCGGGGATTCTGGGGCCAACGTCCTGACTTTC,CASSQGTSGDSGANVLTF
TRBV7-9,many,TRBJ1-4,13,NA,TGTGCCAGCAGCTTAATTGGAGGTGAAAAACTGTTTTTT,CASSLIGGEKLFF
TRBV5-1,many,TRBJ2-6,16,TRBD1,TGCGCCAGCACCAACGCTGGCGGGACAGGGTATGACGTCCTGACTTTC,CASTNAGGTGYDVLTF
TRBV7-9,once,TRBJ2-5,14,TRBD2,TGTGCCAGCAGCTTAAGCGGGAGTTGGGAGACCCAGTACTTC,CASSLSGSWETQYF
TRBV24-1,many,TRBJ2-5,18,NA,TGTGCCACCAGTGAAGGTGCTTCAACCCTTAAATTCCAAGAGACCCAGTACTTC,CATSEGASTLKFQETQYF
TRBV2,NA,TRBJ2-7,12,TRBD1,TGTGCCAGCAACCCGGACAGGGCCGAGCAGTACTTC,CASNPDRAEQYF
TRBV20-1,NA,TRBJ1-1,10,NA,TGCAGTGGGAAAGGAGGGAAGGCTTTCTTT,CSGKGGKAFF
TRBV7-9,many,TRBJ2-5,14,TRBD2,TGTGCCAGCAGCGAAGCGGGATCGGAAGAGACCCAGTACTTC,CASSEAGSEETQYF
TRBV4-3,many,TRBJ2-2,17,TRBD2,TGCGCCAGCAGCCAAGGTTCCGCGGGAGCGTACACCGGGGAGCTGTTTTTT,CASSQGSAGAYTGELFF
TRBV20-1,many,TRBJ2-7,13,NA,TGCAGTGCTAGACTCGCACAGGATTACGAGCAGTACTTC,CSARLAQDYEQYF
TRBV9,NA,TRBJ1-1,13,NA,TGTGCCAGCAGCGTAGGTGGGGGGCCTGAAGCTTTCTTT,CASSVGGGPEAFF
TRBV7-9,many,TRBJ2-7,13,TRBD1,TGTGCCAGCAGCCTTCGACAGGGAAGCGAGCAGTACTTC,CASSLRQGSEQYF
TRBV29-1,many,TRBJ1-3,16,NA,TGCAGCGTTGAACCGCCAGGAGAGAGCTCTGGAAACACCATATATTTT,CSVEPPGESSGNTIYF
TRBV10-3,NA,TRBJ2-6,16,NA,TGTGCCATCAGTGCTCCGCGTGGCTCTGGGGCCAACGTCCTGACTTTC,CAISAPRGSGANVLTF
TRBV7-9,NA,TRBJ1-4,15,TRBD1,TGTGCCAGCAGCTCCCTGACAGGGGGCCCGGAAAAACTGTTTTTT,CASSSLTGGPEKLFF
TRBV10-3,NA,TRBJ1-3,14,TRBD1,TGTGCCATCACCTGGACAGGGAAAGGAAACACCATATATTTT,CAITWTGKGNTIYF
TRBV6-1,NA,TRBJ1-1,13,NA,TGTGCCAGCAGTGACGGACACAACACTGAAGCTTTCTTT,CASSDGHNTEAFF
TRBV7-6,few,TRBJ2-7,14,TRBD2,TGTGCTAGCAGCTTGGGAAGCGGGGCGTCCGAGCAGTACTTC,CASSLGSGASEQYF